This T cell receptor (beta chain) comes out of a study of cytomegalovirus exposure and HLA in healthy donors. Study background: A prior study identified 117 million unique TCR beta sequences from roughly 180 million T cells. Study results and caveats: In a later analysis, a genetic analysis reported fewer productive-TCR N-insertions in an Asian-associated ancestry cluster than the cohort average. Researchers reported in a later analysis that common viral pathogens appeared linked to several top clusters.

As concerns this clone: Its specificity is not known.

V gave up 5 bases and J gave up 0 bases, with 14 bases separating them. The CDR3 contains 16 residues. Germline V gene lookup returns CDR1 MGHRA and CDR2 YSYEKL. In the PCR, 60 Vbeta and 13 Jbeta primers were used. Method: immunoSEQ multiplex PCR; TCRdb's copy keeps in-frame clones and lacks some. The sample includes more than 150,000 clones, 84% seen only once; the top ten take roughly 0.38%. The sample taken for sequencing was PBMCs. This receptor was identified in a boy aged 2 to 9 in good health and CMV-seronegative. The gene calls are TRBV4-1 and TRBJ1-5; D not certain. The CDR3 protein is CASSIGLPLSNQPQHF. CDR3 DNA: TGCGCCAGCAGCATCGGACTTCCCCTTAGCAATCAGCCCCAGCATTTT.